Listed here are 25 T cell receptor beta chains from one sample, sequenced in a study of blood T cell repertoires in COVID-19. The assay was immunoSEQ multiplex PCR, and TCRdb's table has in-frame clones only and misses some. The sample carries fewer than 300,000 clones, roughly 84% recorded once. Sequenced sample: peripheral blood. The receptors were gathered from a human donor in a cohort sampled during active COVID-19.

V gene TRBV29-1 combines with J gene TRBJ1-1; no clear D gene. The CDR3 contains 12 residues. The V gene lost 6 bases and the J gene lost 7 bases, with 15 bases spanning the gap. CDR1 SQVTM and CDR2 ANQGSEA come from the germline V gene. CDR3 DNA: TGCAGCGTGTCGATATGGTCGAGTGAAGCTTTCTTT. This gives the protein CSVSIWSSEAFF.

The V gene is TRBV12-5, the J gene TRBJ2-7; the match to TRBD2 covers 12 bases. The V and J ends lost 5 bases and 6 bases, in that order; junction bases with no gene match: 14. The CDR3 loop spans 17 amino acids. CDR1 is LGHNT and CDR2 is FRNRAP in the germline V gene. The CDR3, as DNA: TGTGCTAGTGGTAACTTCCCCCTAGCGGGAGGGCCGTTCGAGCAGTACTTC. Encoded protein: CASGNFPLAGGPFEQYF. Based on the CDR3 plus reference TRBV12-5 and TRBJ2-7, the full variable domain is DARVTQTPRHKVTEMGQEVTMRCQPILGHNTVFWYRQTMMQGLELLAYFRNRAPLDDSGMPKDRFSAEMPDATLATLKIQPSEPRDSAVYFCASGNFPLAGGPFEQYFGPGTRLTVT.

The chain couples TRBV19 to TRBJ2-7; 12 bases are shared with TRBD1. The V gene's germline CDR1 is LNHDA and CDR2 SQIVND (reference sequence). Trimming at V came to 4 bases and at J to 3 bases, leaving 7 bases not matched to a gene. The CDR3 has 16 amino acids. Here the CDR3 DNA reads TGTGCCAGTAGTAAACTCGGGACAGGGGGCAACTACGAGCAGTACTTC. Protein sequence: CASSKLGTGGNYEQYF. The full variable domain, with the rest looked up from reference TRBV19 and TRBJ2-7, is DGGITQSPKYLFRKEGQNVTLSCEQNLNHDAMYWYRQDPGQGLRLIYYSQIVNDFQKGDIAEGYSVSREKKESFPLTVTSAQKNPTAFYLCASSKLGTGGNYEQYFGPGTRLTVT.

This sequence joins TRBV12-3 or TRBV12-4 and TRBJ2-1; tentatively, D is TRBD2 (5 bases). The CDR3 runs 12 residues. V shed 6 bases and J shed 10 bases, with 13 bases lying between them. CDR3 sequence reads: CASRRRLKEQFF. The CDR3 bases are TGTGCCAGCAGACGTCGACTAAAAGAGCAGTTCTTC.

V and J are TRBV4-1 and TRBJ1-1; possible D gene TRBD1, 6 bases. This CDR3 is 14 amino acids long. Looked up from germline, CDR1 is MGHRA and CDR2 is YSYEKL. V was shortened by 1 base and J by 4 bases, with 10 bases between the two germline ends. The CDR3 DNA reads as TGCGCCAGCAGCCAAGTCCAGGGGCTCACTGAAGCTTTCTTT. Protein sequence: CASSQVQGLTEAFF.

This clone was recorded only once. The V and J genes are TRBV5-1 and TRBJ2-3, with TRBD2 matching 8 bases. V was clipped by 6 bases and J by 2 bases; unmatched bases: 8. Germline lookup yields CDR1 SGHRS and CDR2 YFSETQ. CDR3 length: 15 residues. The CDR3 DNA is TGCGCCAGCATGCCGGGACTAGTGAACACAGATACGCAGTATTTT. Amino acids: CASMPGLVNTDTQYF.

In this sample, this clone turned up a few times. This chain connects TRBV29-1 to TRBJ2-7; no reliable D call. The CDR3 covers 13 residues. Trimming pared 1 base from V and 1 base from J, leaving 8 bases between. CDR1 SQVTM and CDR2 ANQGSEA come from the germline V gene. This chain's CDR3 is CSVEGQRSYEQYF. DNA for the CDR3: TGCAGCGTTGAAGGACAAAGATCCTACGAGCAGTACTTC.

The chain uses TRBV24-1 and TRBJ2-3; D perhaps matches TRBD2 (5 bases). CDR1 and CDR2 (germline): KGHDR, SFDVKD. The V gene lost 1 base and the J gene lost 4 bases, with 14 bases spanning the gap. This CDR3 region has 16 residues. The CDR3 region is CATSDLGGPDPDTQYF. CDR3 in DNA: TGTGCCACCAGTGATTTAGGAGGCCCAGATCCAGATACGCAGTATTTT.

V and J are TRBV28 and TRBJ2-1; 13 bases map to TRBD2. CDR3 length equals 14 residues. With 6 bases clipped from V and 12 bases from J, the junction kept 8 bases outside the gene matches. In germline, CDR1 is MDHEN, CDR2 SYDVKM. CDR3 sequence: CASSLTSGRKGQFF. The CDR3 nucleotides are TGTGCCAGCAGCTTGACTAGCGGGAGGAAAGGGCAGTTCTTC.

J is TRBJ1-2 and V is TRBV7-9; 9 nucleotides align to TRBD1. Germline V gene sequence: CDR1 SEHNR, CDR2 FQNEAQ (reference sequence). J lost 5 bases, V lost 7 bases, and 8 bases had no gene match. This CDR3 region has 14 residues. The CDR3: CASIPMGQGYGYTF. In nucleotides, the CDR3 is TGTGCCAGCATACCTATGGGACAGGGATATGGCTACACCTTC.

The J gene is TRBJ2-1, the V gene TRBV28; 7 positions match TRBD2. V lost 5 bases, J lost 7 bases, and 14 bases stayed unmatched. The CDR3 is made up of 16 amino acids. Germline values: CDR1 MDHEN, CDR2 SYDVKM. CDR3: CASSRIRGDLLNEQFF. The CDR3, as DNA: TGTGCCAGCAGTCGAATCCGGGGGGACCTCCTTAATGAGCAGTTCTTC.

This rearrangement joins TRBV10-3 to TRBJ1-1; D may be TRBD1 (6 bases). The CDR3 runs to 14 residues. Trimming took 3 bases from V and 5 from J, leaving 13 bases between them. CDR1 and CDR2 (germline): ENHRY, SYGVKD. CDR3 nucleotides: TGTGCCATCAGTGATAACAAGGGGGGGACTGAAGCTTTCTTT. This translates into CAISDNKGGTEAFF.

The rearrangement links TRBV5-1 to TRBJ2-2; 7 bases agree with TRBD2. After removal of 4 bases from V and 1 base from J, the junction contained 10 bases not matched to a gene. The CDR3 runs to 17 residues. CDR1 is SGHRS and CDR2 is YFSETQ in the germline V gene. CDR3 DNA: TGCGCCAGCAGCGCCGACCCAGCGGGGCGGAACACCGGGGAGCTGTTTTTT. It encodes CASSADPAGRNTGELFF.

The V call is TRBV3-1 (or the pseudogene TRBV3-2), the J call TRBJ2-6; 11 bases match TRBD2. Germline V gene data show CDR1 as LGHDT and CDR2 as YNNKEL (reference sequence). The CDR3 consists of 22 residues. V lost 1 base, J lost 0 bases, and 14 bases stayed unmatched. The CDR3 DNA reads TGTGCCAGCAGCCAAGTTGAATGGGTTAGCGGGAGGGTCCTCTCTGGGGCCAACGTCCTGACTTTC. Its protein is CASSQVEWVSGRVLSGANVLTF.

The chain recombines TRBV11-1 with TRBJ2-2; D gene unclear. The germline V gene encodes CDR1 SGHAT and CDR2 FQDESV (reference sequence). The germline V and J ends were trimmed by 0 bases and 8 bases, with 10 bases remaining between them. The CDR3 is made up of 14 amino acids. The CDR3 sequence is CASSLAASKGELFF. In nucleotides, the CDR3 is TGTGCCAGCAGCTTAGCGGCTTCAAAGGGGGAGCTGTTTTTT.

This clone was observed a single time. The chain uses TRBV4-3 and TRBJ1-4; D unresolved. With 1 base removed from V and 5 bases from J, the gap between germline ends came to 11 bases. CDR1 and CDR2 from the germline V gene are LGHNA and YSLEER. This CDR3 contains 15 residues. The CDR3 coding sequence is TGCGCCAGCAGCCAAGTCGCGGGCGAGAATGAAAAACTGTTTTTT. This codes for CASSQVAGENEKLFF.

This sequence joins TRBV6-2 or TRBV6-3 and TRBJ2-2; unclear D gene. The germline gives CDR1 MNHEY, CDR2 SVGEGT. Trimming stripped 5 bases from V and 3 bases from J, with 4 bases between. CDR3 size: 12 residues. CDR3 residues: CASSHYTGELFF. The CDR3 bases are TGTGCCAGCAGTCATTACACCGGGGAGCTGTTTTTT.

The V gene is TRBV2, the J gene TRBJ1-5, with 7 nucleotides matching TRBD1. J was trimmed by 3 bases and V by 7 bases; bases with no gene match: 6. Germline loops: CDR1 SNHLY, CDR2 FYNNEI. This CDR3 contains 14 residues. The CDR3, as DNA: TGTGCCAGCAATCCGGGACAGCTCAATCAGCCCCAGCATTTT. Protein sequence: CASNPGQLNQPQHF.

The chain carries TRBV27 and TRBJ2-7; 8 bases are a match to TRBD2. The germline V gene has CDR1 MNHEY and CDR2 SMNVEV (reference sequence). This CDR3 has 16 residues. V lost 6 bases and J lost 3; bases outside the gene matches: 13. This chain's CDR3 is CASSSLWGLVNYEQYF. Here the CDR3 DNA reads TGTGCCAGCAGCTCCCTGTGGGGACTAGTTAACTACGAGCAGTACTTC.

This chain links TRBV4-1 with TRBJ2-3; TRBD2 might be the D (6 bases). This CDR3 is built from 16 residues. The V end was cut by 0 bases, the J end by 0 bases, with 10 bases between. Germline V gives CDR1 MGHRA, CDR2 YSYEKL. For the CDR3, the DNA is TGCGCCAGCAGCCAAGATGGGGCGGGGAGCACAGATACGCAGTATTTT. It specifies CASSQDGAGSTDTQYF.

The chain is built from TRBV7-2 and TRBJ2-7; D is uncertain. The CDR3 length is 15 residues. Germline assignment: CDR1 SGHTA and CDR2 FQGNSA. The V and J ends lost 1 base and 1 base respectively, with 11 bases between them. As DNA, the CDR3 is TGTGCCAGCAGCTTAGATTCCGGGTTATCCTACGAGCAGTACTTC. Amino acids: CASSLDSGLSYEQYF.

The V and J genes are TRBV11-3 and TRBJ2-3; 11 nucleotides agree with TRBD1. CDR1 and CDR2 from the germline V gene are SGHNT and YENEEA. The V gene end was trimmed by 3 bases and the J gene end by 8 bases; junction bases not matched to a gene: 4. The CDR3 has 14 residues. CDR3 sequence: CASSLGQGEGTQYF. The DNA of the CDR3 is TGTGCCAGCAGCTTGGGACAGGGGGAAGGTACGCAGTATTTT.

The V gene is TRBV4-2, the J gene TRBJ2-4, with 7 positions matching TRBD2. The CDR3 is made up of 17 amino acids. Germline loops: CDR1 LGHNA, CDR2 YNFKEQ. With V trimmed by 1 base and J by 1 base, 7 bases remained unmatched. CDR3 in amino acids: CASSQGHGGMAKNIQYF. The CDR3 region has the DNA TGTGCCAGCAGCCAAGGACACGGGGGGATGGCCAAAAACATTCAGTACTTC.

This chain uses TRBV3-1 (or the pseudogene TRBV3-2) with TRBJ2-2, with D perhaps TRBD1 (6 bases). This CDR3 comprises 14 residues. V lost 6 bases and J lost 1, with 9 bases in between. Germline V gene sequence: CDR1 LGHDT, CDR2 YNNKEL (reference sequence). CDR3 DNA: TGTGCCAGCAGAAAACAGGGGAACACCGGGGAGCTGTTTTTT. Residues: CASRKQGNTGELFF.

The table lists this clone with many counts. Other DNA sequences of this sample code for an identical CDR3. The chain recombines TRBV6-2 or TRBV6-3 with TRBJ2-3; 8 nucleotides match TRBD2. CDR3 length equals 14 residues. Per the germline V gene, CDR1 is MNHEY and CDR2 is SVGEGT. V shed 2 bases and J 3 bases; nucleotides not matched to a gene: 1. CDR3 loop: CASSYGGGTDTQYF. CDR3 coding DNA: TGTGCCAGCAGTTACGGCGGGGGGACAGATACGCAGTATTTT.